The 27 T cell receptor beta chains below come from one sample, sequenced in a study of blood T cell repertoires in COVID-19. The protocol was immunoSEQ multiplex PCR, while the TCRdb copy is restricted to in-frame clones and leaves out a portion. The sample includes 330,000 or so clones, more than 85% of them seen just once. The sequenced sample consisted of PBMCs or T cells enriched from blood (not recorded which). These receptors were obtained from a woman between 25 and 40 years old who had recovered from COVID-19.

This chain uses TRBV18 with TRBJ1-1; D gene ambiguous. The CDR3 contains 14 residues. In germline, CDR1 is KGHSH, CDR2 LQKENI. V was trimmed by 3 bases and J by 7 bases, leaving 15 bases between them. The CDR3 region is CASSPPHVFGEAFF. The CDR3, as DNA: TGTGCCAGCTCACCCCCCCATGTGTTCGGTGAAGCTTTCTTT.

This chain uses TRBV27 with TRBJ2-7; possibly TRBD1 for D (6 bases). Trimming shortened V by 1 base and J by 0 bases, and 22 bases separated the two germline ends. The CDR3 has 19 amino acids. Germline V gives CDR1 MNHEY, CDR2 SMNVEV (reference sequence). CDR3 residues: CASSLFMSVHDRYSYEQYF. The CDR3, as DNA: TGTGCCAGCAGTTTATTCATGAGTGTTCATGACAGGTACTCCTACGAGCAGTACTTC.

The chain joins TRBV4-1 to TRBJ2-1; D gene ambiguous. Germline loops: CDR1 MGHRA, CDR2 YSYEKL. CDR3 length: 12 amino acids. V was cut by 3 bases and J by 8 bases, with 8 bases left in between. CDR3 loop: CASSQALDEQFF. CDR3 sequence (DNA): TGCGCCAGCAGCCAGGCCTTGGATGAGCAGTTCTTC.

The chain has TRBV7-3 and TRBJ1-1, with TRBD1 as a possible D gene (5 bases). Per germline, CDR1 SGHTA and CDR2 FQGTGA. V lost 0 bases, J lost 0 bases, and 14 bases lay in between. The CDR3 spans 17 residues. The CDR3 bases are TGTGCCAGCAGCTTAACGGTCACAGGCAACATGAACACTGAAGCTTTCTTT. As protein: CASSLTVTGNMNTEAFF.

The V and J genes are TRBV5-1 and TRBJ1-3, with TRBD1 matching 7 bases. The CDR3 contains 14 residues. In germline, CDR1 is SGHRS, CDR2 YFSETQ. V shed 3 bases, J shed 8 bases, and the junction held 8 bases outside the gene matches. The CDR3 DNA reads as TGCGCCAGCAGCTCGACAGGGCTTCTGGACACCATATATTTT. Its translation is CASSSTGLLDTIYF.

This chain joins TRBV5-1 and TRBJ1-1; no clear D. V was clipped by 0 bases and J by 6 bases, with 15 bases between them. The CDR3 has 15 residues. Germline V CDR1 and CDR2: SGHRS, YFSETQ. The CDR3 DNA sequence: TGCGCCAGCAGCTTGGGTACGGGAATAAACTCTGAAGCTTTCTTT. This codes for CASSLGTGINSEAFF.

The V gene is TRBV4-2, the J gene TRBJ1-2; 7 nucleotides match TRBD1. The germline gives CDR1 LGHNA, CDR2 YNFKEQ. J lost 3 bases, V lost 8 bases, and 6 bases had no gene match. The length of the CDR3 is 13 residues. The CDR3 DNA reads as TGTGCCAGCCGGGACAGCCGACACTATGGCTACACCTTC. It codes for CASRDSRHYGYTF.

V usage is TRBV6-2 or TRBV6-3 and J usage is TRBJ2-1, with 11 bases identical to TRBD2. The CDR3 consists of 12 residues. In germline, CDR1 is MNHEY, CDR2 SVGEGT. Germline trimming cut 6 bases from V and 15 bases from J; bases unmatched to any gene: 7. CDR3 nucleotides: TGTGCCAGCAGCTCTACTAGCGGGGGTACGTTCTTC. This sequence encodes CASSSTSGGTFF.

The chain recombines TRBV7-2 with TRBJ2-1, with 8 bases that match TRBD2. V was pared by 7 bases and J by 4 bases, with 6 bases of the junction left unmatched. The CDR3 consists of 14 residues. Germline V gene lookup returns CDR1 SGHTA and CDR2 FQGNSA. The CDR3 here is CASTVVAGYNEQFF. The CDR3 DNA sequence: TGTGCCAGCACCGTGGTAGCGGGATACAATGAGCAGTTCTTC.

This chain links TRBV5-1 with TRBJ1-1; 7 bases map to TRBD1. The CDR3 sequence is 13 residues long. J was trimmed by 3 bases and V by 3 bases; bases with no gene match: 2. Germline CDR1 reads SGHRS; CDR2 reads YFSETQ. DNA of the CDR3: TGCGCCAGCAGCTCCGGGACAGACACTGAAGCTTTCTTT. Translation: CASSSGTDTEAFF. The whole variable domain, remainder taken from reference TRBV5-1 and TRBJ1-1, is KAGVTQTPRYLIKTRGQQVTLSCSPISGHRSVSWYQQTPGQGLQFLFEYFSETQRNKGNFPGRFSGRQFSNSRSEMNVSTLELGDSALYLCASSSGTDTEAFFGQGTRLTVV.

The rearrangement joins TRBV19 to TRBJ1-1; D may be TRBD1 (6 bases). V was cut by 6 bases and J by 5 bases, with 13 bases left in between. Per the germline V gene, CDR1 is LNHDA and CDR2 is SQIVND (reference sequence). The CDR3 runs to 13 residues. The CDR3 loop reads CASSVGQGTEAFF. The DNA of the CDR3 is TGTGCCAGTAGCGTGGGTCAGGGGACTGAAGCTTTCTTT.

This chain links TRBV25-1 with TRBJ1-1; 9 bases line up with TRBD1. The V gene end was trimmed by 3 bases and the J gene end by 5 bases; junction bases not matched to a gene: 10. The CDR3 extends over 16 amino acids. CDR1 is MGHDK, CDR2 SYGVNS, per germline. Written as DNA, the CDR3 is TGTGCCAGCAGTGACCAACTCGGGACAGGGTATACTGAAGCTTTCTTT. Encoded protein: CASSDQLGTGYTEAFF.

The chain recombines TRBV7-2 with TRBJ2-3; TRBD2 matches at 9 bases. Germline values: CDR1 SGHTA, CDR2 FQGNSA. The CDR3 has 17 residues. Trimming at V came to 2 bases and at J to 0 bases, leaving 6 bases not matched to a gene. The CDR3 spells CASSLWAGGRSTDTQYF. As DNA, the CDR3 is TGTGCCAGCAGCTTATGGGCGGGGGGGCGTAGCACAGATACGCAGTATTTT.

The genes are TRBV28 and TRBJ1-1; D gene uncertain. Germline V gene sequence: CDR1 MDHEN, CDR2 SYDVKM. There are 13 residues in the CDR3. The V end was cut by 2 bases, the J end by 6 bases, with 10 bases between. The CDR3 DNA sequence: TGTGCCAGCAGTTTACCGAGGGAATCTGAAGCTTTCTTT. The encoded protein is CASSLPRESEAFF.

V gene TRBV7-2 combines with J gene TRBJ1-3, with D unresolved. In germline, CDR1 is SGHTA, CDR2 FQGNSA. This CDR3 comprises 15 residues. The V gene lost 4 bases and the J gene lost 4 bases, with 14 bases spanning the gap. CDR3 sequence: CASSWTSGTGNTIYF. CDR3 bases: TGTGCCAGCAGCTGGACCAGCGGAACGGGAAACACCATATATTTT.

The CDR3 reads CASSQLGDRGADTQYF. CDR3 DNA: TGTGCCAGCAGCCAATTAGGGGACAGGGGCGCAGATACGCAGTATTTT. The chain employs TRBV3-1 (or the pseudogene TRBV3-2) and TRBJ2-3, with 10 bases that match TRBD1. V gave up 2 bases and J gave up 4 bases; unmatched junction bases: 6. The CDR3 spans 16 residues. In germline, CDR1 is LGHDT, CDR2 YNNKEL (reference sequence).

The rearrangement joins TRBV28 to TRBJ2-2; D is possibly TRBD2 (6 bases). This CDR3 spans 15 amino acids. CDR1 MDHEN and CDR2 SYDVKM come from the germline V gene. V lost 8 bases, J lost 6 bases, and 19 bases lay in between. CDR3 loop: CASCPGGAGAGELFF. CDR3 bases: TGTGCCAGCTGCCCTGGCGGGGCTGGGGCCGGGGAGCTGTTTTTT.

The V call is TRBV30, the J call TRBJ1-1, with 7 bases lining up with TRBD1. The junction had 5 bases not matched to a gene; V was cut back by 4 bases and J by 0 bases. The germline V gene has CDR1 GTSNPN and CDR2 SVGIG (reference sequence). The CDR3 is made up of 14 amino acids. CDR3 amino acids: CAWNKGQMNTEAFF. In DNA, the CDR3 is TGTGCCTGGAATAAGGGACAGATGAACACTGAAGCTTTCTTT.

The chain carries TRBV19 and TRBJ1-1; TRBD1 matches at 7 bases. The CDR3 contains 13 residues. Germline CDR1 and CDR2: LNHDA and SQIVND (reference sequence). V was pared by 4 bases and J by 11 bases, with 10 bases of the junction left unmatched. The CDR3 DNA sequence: TGTGCCAGTAGTACCTTGGGACAGATCGCGGCTTTCTTT. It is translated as CASSTLGQIAAFF.

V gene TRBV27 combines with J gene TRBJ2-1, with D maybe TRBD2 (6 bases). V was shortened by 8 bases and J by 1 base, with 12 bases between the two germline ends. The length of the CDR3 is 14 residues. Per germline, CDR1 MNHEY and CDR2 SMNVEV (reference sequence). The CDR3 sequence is CASGSSVSYNEQFF. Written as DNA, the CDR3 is TGTGCCAGCGGATCTAGCGTTTCCTACAATGAGCAGTTCTTC.

CDR3 in amino acids: CASSQDDRVQGHEQYF. DNA of the CDR3: TGCGCCAGCAGCCAAGATGACAGGGTGCAAGGCCACGAGCAGTACTTC. This chain connects TRBV4-3 to TRBJ2-7; TRBD1 agrees at 7 bases. The CDR3 totals 16 residues. J gave up 5 bases and V 0 bases, and 10 bases lay outside the gene matches. CDR1 and CDR2 (germline): LGHNA, YSLEER.

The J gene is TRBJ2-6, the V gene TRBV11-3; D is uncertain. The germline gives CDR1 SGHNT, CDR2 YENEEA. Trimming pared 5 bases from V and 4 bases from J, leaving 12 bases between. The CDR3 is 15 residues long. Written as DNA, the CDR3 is TGTGCCAGCAGCCCGGGTCGGTCAGGGGCCAACGTCCTGACTTTC. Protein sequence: CASSPGRSGANVLTF.

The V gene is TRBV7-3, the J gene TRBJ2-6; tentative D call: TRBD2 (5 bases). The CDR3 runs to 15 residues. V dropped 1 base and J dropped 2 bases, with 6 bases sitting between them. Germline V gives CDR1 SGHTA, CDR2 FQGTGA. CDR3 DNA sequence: TGTGCCAGCAGCTTAAGACTAACTGGGGCCAACGTCCTGACTTTC. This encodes CASSLRLTGANVLTF.

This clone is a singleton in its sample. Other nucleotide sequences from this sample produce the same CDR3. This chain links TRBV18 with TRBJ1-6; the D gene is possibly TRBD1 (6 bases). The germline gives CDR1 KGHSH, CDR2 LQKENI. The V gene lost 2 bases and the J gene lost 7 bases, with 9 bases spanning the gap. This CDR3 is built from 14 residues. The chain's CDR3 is CASSPGGGNSPLHF. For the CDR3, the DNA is TGTGCCAGCTCACCAGGGGGGGGCAATTCACCCCTCCACTTT.

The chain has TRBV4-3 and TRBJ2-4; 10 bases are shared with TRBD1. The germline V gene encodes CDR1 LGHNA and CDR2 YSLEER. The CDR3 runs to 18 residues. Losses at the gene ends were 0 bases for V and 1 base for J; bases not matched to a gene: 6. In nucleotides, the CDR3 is TGCGCCAGCAGCCAAGATATGGGACAGGGGATTGCCAAAAACATTCAGTACTTC. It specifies CASSQDMGQGIAKNIQYF.

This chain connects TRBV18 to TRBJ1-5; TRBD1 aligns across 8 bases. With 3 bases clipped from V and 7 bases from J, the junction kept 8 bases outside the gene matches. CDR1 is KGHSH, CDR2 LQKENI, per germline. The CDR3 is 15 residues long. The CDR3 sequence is CASSPRDRGGQPQHF. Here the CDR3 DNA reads TGTGCCAGCTCACCCAGAGACAGGGGAGGCCAGCCCCAGCATTTT. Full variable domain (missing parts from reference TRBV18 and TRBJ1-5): NAGVMQNPRHLVRRRGQEARLRCSPMKGHSHVYWYRQLPEEGLKFMVYLQKENIIDESGMPKERFSAEFPKEGPSILRIQQVVRGDSAAYFCASSPRDRGGQPQHFGDGTRLSIL.

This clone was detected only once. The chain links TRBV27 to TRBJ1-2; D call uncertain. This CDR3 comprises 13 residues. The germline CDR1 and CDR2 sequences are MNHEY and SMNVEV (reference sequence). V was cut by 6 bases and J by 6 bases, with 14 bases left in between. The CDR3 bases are TGTGCCAGCAGCCCGGGGAGACGGGATGGCTACACCTTC. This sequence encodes CASSPGRRDGYTF.